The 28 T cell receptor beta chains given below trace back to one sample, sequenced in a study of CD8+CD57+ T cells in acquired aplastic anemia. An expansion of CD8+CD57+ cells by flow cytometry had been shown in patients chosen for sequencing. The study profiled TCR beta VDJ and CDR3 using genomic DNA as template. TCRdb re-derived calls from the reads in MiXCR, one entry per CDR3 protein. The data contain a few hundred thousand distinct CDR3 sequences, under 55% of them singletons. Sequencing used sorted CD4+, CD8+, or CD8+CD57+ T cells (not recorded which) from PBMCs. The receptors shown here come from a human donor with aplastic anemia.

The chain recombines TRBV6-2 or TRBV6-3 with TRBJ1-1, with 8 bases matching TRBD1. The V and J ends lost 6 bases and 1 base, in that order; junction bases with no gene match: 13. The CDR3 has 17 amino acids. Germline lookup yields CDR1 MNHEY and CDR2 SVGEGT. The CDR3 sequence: CASSLARQGRTNTEAFF. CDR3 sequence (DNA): TGTGCCAGCAGCTTGGCCCGACAGGGGAGGACGAACACTGAAGCTTTCTTT.

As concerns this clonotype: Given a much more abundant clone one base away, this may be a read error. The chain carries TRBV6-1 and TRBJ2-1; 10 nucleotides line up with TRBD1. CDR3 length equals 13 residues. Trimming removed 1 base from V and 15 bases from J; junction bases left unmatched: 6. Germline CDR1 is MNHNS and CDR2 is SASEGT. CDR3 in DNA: TGTGCCAGCAGTGAAGGGGACAGGGGACTACGGTTCTTC. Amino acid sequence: CASSEGDRGLRFF.

CDR3 DNA sequence: TGTGCCAGCAGCCCCTCTGGGACAGGTTTAAACGAGCAGTACTTC. Translating gives CASSPSGTGLNEQYF. The chain employs TRBV7-9 and TRBJ2-7; 8 bases agree with TRBD1. Germline trimming cut 5 bases from V and 5 bases from J; bases unmatched to any gene: 11. The CDR3 length is 15 residues. Per the germline V gene, CDR1 is SEHNR and CDR2 is FQNEAQ (reference sequence).

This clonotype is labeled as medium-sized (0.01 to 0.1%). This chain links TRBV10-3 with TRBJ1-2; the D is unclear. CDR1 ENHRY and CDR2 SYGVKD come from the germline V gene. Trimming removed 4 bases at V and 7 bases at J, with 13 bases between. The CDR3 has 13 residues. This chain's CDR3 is CAISVGPEGGYTF. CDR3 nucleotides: TGTGCCATCAGTGTCGGTCCGGAGGGTGGCTACACCTTC.

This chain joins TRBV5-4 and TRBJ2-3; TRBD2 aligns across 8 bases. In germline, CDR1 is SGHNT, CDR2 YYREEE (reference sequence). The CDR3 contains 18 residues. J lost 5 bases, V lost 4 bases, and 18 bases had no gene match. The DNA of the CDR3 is TGTGCCAGCAGCCCGGGAGGGGGGCGGTATGAGCAGTTAGATACGCAGTATTTT. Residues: CASSPGGGRYEQLDTQYF.

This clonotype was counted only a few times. CDR3 amino acids: CASIPGGKLSGNTIYF. DNA of the CDR3: TGTGCCTCCATTCCGGGGGGGAAACTCTCTGGAAACACCATATATTTT. The chain joins TRBV12-3 or TRBV12-4 to TRBJ1-3; D is perhaps TRBD1 (5 bases). The CDR3 spans 16 residues. V lost 11 bases and J 0 bases, leaving 20 bases between the germline ends.

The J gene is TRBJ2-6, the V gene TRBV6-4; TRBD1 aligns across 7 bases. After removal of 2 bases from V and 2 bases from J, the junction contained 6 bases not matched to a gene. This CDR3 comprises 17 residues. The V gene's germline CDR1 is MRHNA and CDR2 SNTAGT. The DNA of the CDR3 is TGTGCCAGCAGTGACGGTCGGCAGGGGGCTGGGGCCAACGTCCTGACTTTC. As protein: CASSDGRQGAGANVLTF.

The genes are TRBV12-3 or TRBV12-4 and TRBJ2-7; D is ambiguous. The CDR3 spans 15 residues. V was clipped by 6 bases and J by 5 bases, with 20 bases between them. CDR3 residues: CASSSGRSRSNEQYF. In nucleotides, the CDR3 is TGTGCCAGCAGCTCTGGACGGAGCCGGTCGAACGAGCAGTACTTC.

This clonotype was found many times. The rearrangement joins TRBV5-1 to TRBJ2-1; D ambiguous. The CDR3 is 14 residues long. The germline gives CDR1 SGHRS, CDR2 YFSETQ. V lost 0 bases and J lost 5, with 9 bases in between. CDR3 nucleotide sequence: TGCGCCAGCAGCTTGGGGGATCTGAACAATGAGCAGTTCTTC. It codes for CASSLGDLNNEQFF.

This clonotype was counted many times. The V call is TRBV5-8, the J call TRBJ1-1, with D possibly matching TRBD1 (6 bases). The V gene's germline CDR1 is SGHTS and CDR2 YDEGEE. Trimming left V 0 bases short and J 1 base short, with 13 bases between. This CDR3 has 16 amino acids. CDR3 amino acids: CASSLEQGRGNTEAFF. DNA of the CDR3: TGTGCCAGCAGCTTGGAGCAGGGCAGGGGGAACACTGAAGCTTTCTTT. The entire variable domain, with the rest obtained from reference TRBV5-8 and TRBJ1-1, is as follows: EAGVTQSPTHLIKTRGQQATLRCSPISGHTSVYWYQQALGLGLQFLLWYDEGEERNRGNFPPRFSGRQFPNYSSELNVNALELEDSALYLCASSLEQGRGNTEAFFGQGTRLTVV.

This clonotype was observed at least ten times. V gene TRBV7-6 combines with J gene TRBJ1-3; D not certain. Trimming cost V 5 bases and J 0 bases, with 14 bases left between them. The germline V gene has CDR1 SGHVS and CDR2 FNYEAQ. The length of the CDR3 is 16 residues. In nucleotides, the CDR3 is TGTGCCAGCAGCCCCCAGCCCGACACCTCTGGAAACACCATATATTTT. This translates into CASSPQPDTSGNTIYF.

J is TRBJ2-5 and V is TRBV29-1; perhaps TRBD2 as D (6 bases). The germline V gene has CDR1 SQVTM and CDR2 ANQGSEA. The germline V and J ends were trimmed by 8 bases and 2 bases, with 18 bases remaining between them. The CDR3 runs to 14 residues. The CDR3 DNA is TGCAGCTCTATGCTTCCCGGGGGACAAGAGACCCAGTACTTC. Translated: CSSMLPGGQETQYF.

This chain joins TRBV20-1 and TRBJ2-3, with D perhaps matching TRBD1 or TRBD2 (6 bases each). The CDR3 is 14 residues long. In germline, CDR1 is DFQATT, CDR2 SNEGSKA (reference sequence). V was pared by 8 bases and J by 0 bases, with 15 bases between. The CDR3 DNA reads TGCAGTCCGAGGGGGGATCCCAGCACAGATACGCAGTATTTT. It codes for CSPRGDPSTDTQYF.

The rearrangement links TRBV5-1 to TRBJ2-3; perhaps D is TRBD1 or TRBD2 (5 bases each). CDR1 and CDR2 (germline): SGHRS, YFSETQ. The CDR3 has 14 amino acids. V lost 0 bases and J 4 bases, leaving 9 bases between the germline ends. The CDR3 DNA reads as TGCGCCAGCAGCTTGGCCCTGGGGGCAGATACGCAGTATTTT. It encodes CASSLALGADTQYF.

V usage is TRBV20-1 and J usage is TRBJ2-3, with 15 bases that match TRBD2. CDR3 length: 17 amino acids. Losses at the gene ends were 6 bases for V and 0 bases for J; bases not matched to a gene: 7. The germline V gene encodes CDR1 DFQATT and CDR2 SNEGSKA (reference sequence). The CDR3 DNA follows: TGCAGTGCCATCGGGACTAGCGGGGGGCCAAGCACAGATACGCAGTATTTT. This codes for CSAIGTSGGPSTDTQYF.

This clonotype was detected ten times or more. The CDR3 nucleotides read TGTGCCAGCAGTCACGGCCCCGGAGAAAAACTGTTTTTT. It specifies CASSHGPGEKLFF. The gene calls are TRBV6-2 or TRBV6-3 and TRBJ1-4; D is unclear. Trimming shortened V by 5 bases and J by 8 bases, and 12 bases separated the two germline ends. Germline V gene sequence: CDR1 MNHEY, CDR2 SVGEGT. The CDR3 covers 13 residues.

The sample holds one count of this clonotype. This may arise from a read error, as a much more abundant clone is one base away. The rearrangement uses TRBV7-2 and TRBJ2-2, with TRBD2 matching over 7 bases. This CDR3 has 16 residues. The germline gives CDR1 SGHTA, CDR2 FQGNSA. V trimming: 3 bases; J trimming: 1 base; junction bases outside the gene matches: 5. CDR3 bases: TGTGCCAGCAGCTTGGGGGGGGGGTGGAACACCGGGGAGCTGTTTTTT. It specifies CASSLGGGWNTGELFF.

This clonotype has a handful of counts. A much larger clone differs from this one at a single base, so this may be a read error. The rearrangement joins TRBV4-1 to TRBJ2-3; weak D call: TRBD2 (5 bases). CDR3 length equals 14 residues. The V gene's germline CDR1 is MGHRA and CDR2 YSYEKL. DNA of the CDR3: TGTGCCAGCGGCCCCACAAGGGATCCAGATACGCAGTATTTT. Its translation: CASGPTRDPDTQYF.

In DNA, the CDR3 is TGTGCCAGCAGCGAGGGGGGGGATCAGCCCCAGCATTTT. Its translation: CASSEGGDQPQHF. The J gene is TRBJ1-5, the V gene TRBV7-6, with a weak D call TRBD1 (6 bases). Germline CDR1 and CDR2: SGHVS and FNYEAQ. The CDR3 length is 13 residues. Trimming removed 5 bases at V and 5 bases at J, with 10 bases between.

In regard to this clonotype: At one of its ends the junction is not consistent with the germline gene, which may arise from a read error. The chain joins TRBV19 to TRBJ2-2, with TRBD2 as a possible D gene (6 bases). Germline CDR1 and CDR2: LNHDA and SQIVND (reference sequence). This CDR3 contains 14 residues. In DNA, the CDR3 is TGTGCCAGTAGTCAAGGAGCCAAAGGCGGGGAGCTGCTTTTT. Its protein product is CASSQGAKGGELLF.

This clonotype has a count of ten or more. CDR3 bases: TGCGCCAGCAGCTTGTTCGGGGGATCCGAGGAGACCCAGTACTTC. It specifies CASSLFGGSEETQYF. This chain joins TRBV5-1 and TRBJ2-5; D perhaps matches TRBD2 (6 bases). Germline V gene lookup returns CDR1 SGHRS and CDR2 YFSETQ. The length of the CDR3 is 15 residues. V lost 1 base, J lost 5 bases, and 15 bases lay in between.

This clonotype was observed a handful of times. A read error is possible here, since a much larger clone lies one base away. The DNA for the CDR3 is TGCGCCAGCAGCTTGGCCGACAGGGAGGACTCCGGGGAGCTGTTTTTT. Residues: CASSLADREDSGELFF. The genes are TRBV5-1 and TRBJ2-2, with D possibly TRBD1 on 7 matching bases. This CDR3 is built from 16 residues. In germline, CDR1 is SGHRS, CDR2 YFSETQ. Trimming took 0 bases from V and 6 from J, leaving 15 bases between them.

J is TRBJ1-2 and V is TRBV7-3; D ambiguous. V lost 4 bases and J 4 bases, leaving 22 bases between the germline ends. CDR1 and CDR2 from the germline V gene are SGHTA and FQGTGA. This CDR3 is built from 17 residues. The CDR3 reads CASSWSGSVLAGYGYTF. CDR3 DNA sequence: TGTGCCAGCAGCTGGAGTGGATCCGTGTTGGCAGGCTATGGCTACACCTTC.

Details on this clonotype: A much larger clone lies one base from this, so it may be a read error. The chain's CDR3 is CASSENRVHGERYF. The CDR3, as DNA: TGTGCCAGCAGTGAAAACAGGGTACATGGCGAGCGGTACTTC. The chain carries TRBV25-1 and TRBJ2-7; D may be TRBD1 (6 bases). The CDR3 is 14 amino acids. Germline V CDR1 and CDR2: MGHDK, SYGVNS.

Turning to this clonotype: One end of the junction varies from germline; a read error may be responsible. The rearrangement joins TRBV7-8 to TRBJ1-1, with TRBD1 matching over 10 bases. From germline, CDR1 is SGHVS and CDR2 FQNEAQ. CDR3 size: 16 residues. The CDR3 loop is CASCLDRGMGNTEAFF. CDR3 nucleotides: TGTGCCAGCTGCTTGGACAGGGGGATGGGAAACACTGAAGCTTTCTTT.

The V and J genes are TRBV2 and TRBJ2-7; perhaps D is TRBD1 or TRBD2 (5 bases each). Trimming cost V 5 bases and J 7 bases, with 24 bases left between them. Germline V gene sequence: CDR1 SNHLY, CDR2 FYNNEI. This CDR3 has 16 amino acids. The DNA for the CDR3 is TGTGCCAGCAGTTCGGTGCCGTCGAGGGGATTGGGGGAGCAGTACTTC. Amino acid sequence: CASSSVPSRGLGEQYF.

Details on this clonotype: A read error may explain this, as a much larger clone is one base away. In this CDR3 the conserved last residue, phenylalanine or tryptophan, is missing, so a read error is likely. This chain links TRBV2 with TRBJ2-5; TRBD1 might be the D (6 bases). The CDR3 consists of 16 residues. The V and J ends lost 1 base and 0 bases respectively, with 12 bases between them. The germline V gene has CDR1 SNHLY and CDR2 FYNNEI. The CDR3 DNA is TGTGCCAGCAGTGAAGGGGACACTAAGTACCAAGAGACCCAGTACCTC. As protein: CASSEGDTKYQETQYL.

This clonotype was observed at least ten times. CDR3 sequence (DNA): TGTGCCAGCAGCTCAACCGGGGGGCGACCCACAGATACGCAGTATTTT. It is translated as CASSSTGGRPTDTQYF. The V and J genes are TRBV7-8 and TRBJ2-3, with D perhaps matching TRBD2 (7 bases). Germline V lookup: CDR1 SGHVS, CDR2 FQNEAQ. This CDR3 is built from 16 residues. Trimming shortened V by 4 bases and J by 2 bases, and 16 bases separated the two germline ends.